The present TCR beta chain was sequenced within a study of Ad26.COV2.S vaccination and SARS-CoV-2 variants. CDR1 and CDR2 (germline): SEHNR, FQNEAQ (reference sequence). Between the trimmed V and J ends, which lost 4 bases and 3 bases, there was a span of 19 bases. CDR3 length: 17 amino acids. The method was immunoSEQ multiplex PCR; TCRdb's version includes in-frame clones alone and lacks a portion of them. The sample consists of approximately 300,000 clones, 85% of them appearing once. Treatment reported: roughly 19 received Ad26.COV2.S at low or high dose, single or two shots; several received placebo; per-sample allocation not given. The samples date from day 63 after the first vaccine or placebo injection.

The TCR originated in a person between 18 and 60 years old who received the Ad26.COV2.S COVID-19 vaccine or a placebo. The chain is built from TRBV7-9 and TRBJ1-5, with D maybe TRBD1 (6 bases). Sequenced here: peripheral blood, sampled in a trial of Ad26.COV2.S vaccine versus placebo. In nucleotides, the CDR3 is TGTGCCAGCAGCTCGGGAATCGGGACATCATTCAATCAGCCCCAGCATTTT. As protein: CASSSGIGTSFNQPQHF. The whole variable domain, remainder taken from reference TRBV7-9 and TRBJ1-5, is DTGVSQNPRHKITKRGQNVTFRCDPISEHNRLYWYRQTLGQGPEFLTYFQNEAQLEKSRLLSDRFSAERPKGSFSTLEIQRTEQGDSAMYLCASSSGIGTSFNQPQHFGDGTRLSIL.